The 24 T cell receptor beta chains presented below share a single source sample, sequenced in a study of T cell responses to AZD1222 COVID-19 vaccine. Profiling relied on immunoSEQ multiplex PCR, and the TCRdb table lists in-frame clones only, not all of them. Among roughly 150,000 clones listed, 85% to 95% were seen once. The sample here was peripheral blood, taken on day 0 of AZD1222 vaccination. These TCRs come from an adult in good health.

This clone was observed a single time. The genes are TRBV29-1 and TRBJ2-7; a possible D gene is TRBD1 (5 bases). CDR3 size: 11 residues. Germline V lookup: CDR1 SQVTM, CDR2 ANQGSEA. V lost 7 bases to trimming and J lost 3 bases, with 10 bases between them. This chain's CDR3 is CSAVTVYEQYF. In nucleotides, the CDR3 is TGCAGCGCTGTGACAGTCTACGAGCAGTACTTC.

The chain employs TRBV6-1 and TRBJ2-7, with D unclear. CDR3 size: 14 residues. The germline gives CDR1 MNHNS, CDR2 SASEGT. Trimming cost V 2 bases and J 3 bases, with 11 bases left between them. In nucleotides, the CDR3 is TGTGCCAGCAGTGAAATGGTATTAGACTACGAGCAGTACTTC. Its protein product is CASSEMVLDYEQYF.

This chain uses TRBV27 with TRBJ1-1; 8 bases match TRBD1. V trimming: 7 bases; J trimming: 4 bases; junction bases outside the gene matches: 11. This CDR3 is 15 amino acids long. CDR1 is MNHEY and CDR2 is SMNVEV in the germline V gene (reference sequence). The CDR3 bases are TGTGCCAGCACCCCCGGGACAGGAGGGGGCACTGAAGCTTTCTTT. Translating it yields CASTPGTGGGTEAFF.

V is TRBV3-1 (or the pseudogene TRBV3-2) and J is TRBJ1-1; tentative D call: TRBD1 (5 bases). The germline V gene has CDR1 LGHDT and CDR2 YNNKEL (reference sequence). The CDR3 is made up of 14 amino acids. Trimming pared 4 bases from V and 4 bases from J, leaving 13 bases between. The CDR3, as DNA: TGTGCCAGCAGCCCCTTCGGGGGGGGCACTGAAGCTTTCTTT. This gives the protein CASSPFGGGTEAFF.

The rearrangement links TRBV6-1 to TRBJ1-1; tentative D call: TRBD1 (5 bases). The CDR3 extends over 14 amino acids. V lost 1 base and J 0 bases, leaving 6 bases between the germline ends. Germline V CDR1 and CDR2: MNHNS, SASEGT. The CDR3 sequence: CASSEGGLNTEAFF. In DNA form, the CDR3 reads TGTGCCAGCAGTGAAGGGGGCCTGAACACTGAAGCTTTCTTT.

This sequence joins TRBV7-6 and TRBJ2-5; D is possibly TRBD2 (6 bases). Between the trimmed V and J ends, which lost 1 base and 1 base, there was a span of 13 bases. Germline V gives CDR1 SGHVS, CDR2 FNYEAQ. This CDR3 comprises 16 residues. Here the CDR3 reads CASSLGGRPIQETQYF. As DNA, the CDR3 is TGTGCCAGCAGCTTAGGTGGGAGGCCCATCCAAGAGACCCAGTACTTC.

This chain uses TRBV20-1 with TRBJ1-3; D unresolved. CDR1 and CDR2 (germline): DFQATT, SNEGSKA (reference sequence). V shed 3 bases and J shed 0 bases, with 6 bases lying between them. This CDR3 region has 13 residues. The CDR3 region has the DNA TGCAGTGCTAGTCCCTCCTCTGGAAACACCATATATTTT. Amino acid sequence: CSASPSSGNTIYF.

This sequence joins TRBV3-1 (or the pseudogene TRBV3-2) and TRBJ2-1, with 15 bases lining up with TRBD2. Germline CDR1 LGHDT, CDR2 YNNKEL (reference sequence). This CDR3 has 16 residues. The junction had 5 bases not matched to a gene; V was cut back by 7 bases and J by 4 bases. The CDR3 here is CASTGTSGRFYNEQFF. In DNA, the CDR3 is TGTGCCAGCACCGGGACTAGCGGGAGGTTTTACAATGAGCAGTTCTTC.

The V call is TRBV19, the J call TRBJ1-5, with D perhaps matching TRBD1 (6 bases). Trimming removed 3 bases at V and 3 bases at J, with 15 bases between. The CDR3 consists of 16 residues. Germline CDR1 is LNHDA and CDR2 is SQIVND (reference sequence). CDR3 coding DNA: TGTGCCAGTAGTATTTTGGGGGCAGGGTACAATCAGCCCCAGCATTTT. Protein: CASSILGAGYNQPQHF.

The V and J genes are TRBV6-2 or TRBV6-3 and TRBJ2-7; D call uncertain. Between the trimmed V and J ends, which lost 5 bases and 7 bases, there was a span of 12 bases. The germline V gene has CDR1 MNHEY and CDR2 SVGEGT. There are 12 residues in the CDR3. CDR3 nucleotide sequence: TGTGCCAGCAGTAATTGGCTGAAAGAGCAGTACTTC. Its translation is CASSNWLKEQYF.

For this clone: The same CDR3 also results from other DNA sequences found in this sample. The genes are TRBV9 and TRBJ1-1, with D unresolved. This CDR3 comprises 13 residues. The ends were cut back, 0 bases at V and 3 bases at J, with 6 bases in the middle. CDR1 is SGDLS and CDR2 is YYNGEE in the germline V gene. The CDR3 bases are TGTGCCAGCAGCGTAGATAGGGACACTGAAGCTTTCTTT. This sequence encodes CASSVDRDTEAFF.

The CDR3 DNA reads TGTGCCAGCAGTTTAGGTAGCAATCAGCCCCAGCATTTT. This gives the protein CASSLGSNQPQHF. This chain connects TRBV6-4 to TRBJ1-5; D unresolved. Germline V gene lookup returns CDR1 MRHNA and CDR2 SNTAGT. The CDR3 length is 13 residues. Trimming shortened V by 5 bases and J by 0 bases, and 5 bases separated the two germline ends.

The CDR3 DNA reads as TGTGCCAGAAGTTATGACAGGGATTTAAGTGGCTACACCTTC. It is translated as CARSYDRDLSGYTF. The rearrangement links TRBV5-3 to TRBJ1-2, with 7 bases fitting TRBD1. Being an ORF, TRBV5-3 has a function that is uncertain. The junction had 11 bases not matched to a gene; V was cut back by 5 bases and J by 7 bases. The CDR3 extends over 14 amino acids.

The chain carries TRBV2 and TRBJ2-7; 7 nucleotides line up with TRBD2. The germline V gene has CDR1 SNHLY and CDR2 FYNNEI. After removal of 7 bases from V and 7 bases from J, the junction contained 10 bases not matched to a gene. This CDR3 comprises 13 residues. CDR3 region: CASNQRGPREQYF. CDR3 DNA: TGTGCCAGCAACCAGCGGGGTCCTCGGGAGCAGTACTTC.

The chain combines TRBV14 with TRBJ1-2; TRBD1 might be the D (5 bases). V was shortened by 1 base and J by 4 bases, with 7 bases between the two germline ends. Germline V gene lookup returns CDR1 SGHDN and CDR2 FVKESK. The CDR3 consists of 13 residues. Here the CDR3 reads CASSQGGTYGYTF. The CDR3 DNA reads TGTGCCAGCAGCCAAGGGGGGACCTATGGCTACACCTTC. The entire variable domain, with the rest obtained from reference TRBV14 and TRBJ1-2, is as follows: EAGVTQFPSHSVIEKGQTVTLRCDPISGHDNLYWYRRVMGKEIKFLLHFVKESKQDESGMPNNRFLAERTGGTYSTLKVQPAELEDSGVYFCASSQGGTYGYTFGSGTRLTVV.

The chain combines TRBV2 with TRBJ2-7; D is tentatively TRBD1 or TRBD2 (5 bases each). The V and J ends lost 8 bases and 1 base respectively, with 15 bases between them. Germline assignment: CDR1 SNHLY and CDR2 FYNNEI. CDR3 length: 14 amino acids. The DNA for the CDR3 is TGTGCCAGCGCCCGGGACGTCGCTTCCTACGAGCAGTACTTC. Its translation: CASARDVASYEQYF.

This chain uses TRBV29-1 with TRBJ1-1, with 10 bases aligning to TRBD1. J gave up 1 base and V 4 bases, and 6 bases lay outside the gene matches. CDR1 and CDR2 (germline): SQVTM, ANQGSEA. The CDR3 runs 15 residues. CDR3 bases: TGCAGCGTTGGTGACAGGGGGCGGGGGAACACTGAAGCTTTCTTT. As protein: CSVGDRGRGNTEAFF.

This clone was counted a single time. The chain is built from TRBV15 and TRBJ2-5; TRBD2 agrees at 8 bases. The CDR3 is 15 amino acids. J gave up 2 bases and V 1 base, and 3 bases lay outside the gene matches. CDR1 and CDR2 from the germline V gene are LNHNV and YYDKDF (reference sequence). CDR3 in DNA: TGTGCCACCAGCAGAGCCGCGGGAGGACAAGAGACCCAGTACTTC. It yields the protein CATSRAAGGQETQYF.

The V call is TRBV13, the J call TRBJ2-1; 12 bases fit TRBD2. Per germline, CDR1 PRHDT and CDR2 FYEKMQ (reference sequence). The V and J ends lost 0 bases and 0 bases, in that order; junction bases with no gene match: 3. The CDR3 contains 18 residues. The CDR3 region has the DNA TGTGCCAGCAGCTTAGGACTAGCGGGAGGTAACTCCTACAATGAGCAGTTCTTC. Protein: CASSLGLAGGNSYNEQFF.

The DNA of the CDR3 is TGTGCCAGCAGCTTTGTCGGGGGGCCCCCCTACGAGCAGTACTTC. Protein: CASSFVGGPPYEQYF. The gene calls are TRBV7-3 and TRBJ2-7; D possibly corresponds to TRBD2 (7 bases). V gave up 3 bases and J gave up 2 bases, with 14 bases separating them. There are 15 residues in the CDR3. CDR1 SGHTA and CDR2 FQGTGA come from the germline V gene.

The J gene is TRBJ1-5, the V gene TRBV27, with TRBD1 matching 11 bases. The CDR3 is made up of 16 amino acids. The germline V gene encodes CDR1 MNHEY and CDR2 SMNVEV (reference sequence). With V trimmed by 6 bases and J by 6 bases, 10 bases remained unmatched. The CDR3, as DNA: TGTGCCAGCAGGACCGCCGGGACAGGGGGTAGTCAGCCCCAGCATTTT. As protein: CASRTAGTGGSQPQHF.

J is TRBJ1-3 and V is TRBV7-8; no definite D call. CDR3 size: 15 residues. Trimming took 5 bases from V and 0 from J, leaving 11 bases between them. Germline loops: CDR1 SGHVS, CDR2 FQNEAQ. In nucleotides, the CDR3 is TGTGCCAGCAGCCAGGCCGGAGGCTCTGGAAACACCATATATTTT. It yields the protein CASSQAGGSGNTIYF. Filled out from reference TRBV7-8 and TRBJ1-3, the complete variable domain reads GAGVSQSPRYKVAKRGQDVALRCDPISGHVSLFWYQQALGQGPEFLTYFQNEAQLDKSGLPSDRFFAERPEGSVSTLKIQRTQQEDSAVYLCASSQAGGSGNTIYFGEGSWLTVV.

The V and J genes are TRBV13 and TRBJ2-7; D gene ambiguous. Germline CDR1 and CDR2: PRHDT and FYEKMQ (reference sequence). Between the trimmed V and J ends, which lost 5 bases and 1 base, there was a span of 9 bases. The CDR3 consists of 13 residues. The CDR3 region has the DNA TGTGCCAGCAGCCTTAAACGGTCCTACGAGCAGTACTTC. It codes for CASSLKRSYEQYF.

This CDR3 is CASSQLAGPQNEQFF. CDR3 in DNA: TGTGCCAGCAGCCAACTAGCGGGTCCGCAAAATGAGCAGTTCTTC. The V call is TRBV14, the J call TRBJ2-1; TRBD2 matches at 8 bases. The CDR3 consists of 15 residues. After removal of 2 bases from V and 7 bases from J, the junction contained 7 bases not matched to a gene. Per germline, CDR1 SGHDN and CDR2 FVKESK.